One sample yielded the 5 T cell receptor beta chains listed below, sequenced in a study of control samples from healthy donors and cancer patients (dated by TCRdb to about 2020). The library was made by the immunoSEQ multiplex PCR assay. This is the immuneACCESS table as TCRdb keeps it, with only in-frame sequences that have V and J called. A part of the clones is gone; compared with another copy, unresolved V genes explain less than half, and the rest is unexplained. The sample table contains roughly 39,000 clones; only one count was recorded for about 94% of them. 3.6% of the sample belongs to the ten largest clones. The sequenced material came from blood. These receptors were taken from a woman in her 50s in good health.

The chain links TRBV9 to TRBJ1-6, with D hard to call. The CDR3 sequence is 15 residues long. Trimming took 4 bases from V and 11 from J, leaving 19 bases between them. Per the germline V gene, CDR1 is SGDLS and CDR2 is YYNGEE. CDR3 sequence (DNA): TGTGCCAGCAGCTTTTCCGCCGGGGTCAAAGCACCCCTCCACTTT. It is translated as CASSFSAGVKAPLHF.

The chain uses TRBV19 and TRBJ1-2; 9 positions match TRBD1. The CDR3 spans 15 residues. CDR1 and CDR2 (germline): LNHDA, SQIVND (reference sequence). Trimming removed 2 bases from V and 4 bases from J; junction bases left unmatched: 5. The CDR3 bases are TGTGCCAGTAGTATATCCGGGACAGGGCTCTATGGCTACACCTTC. Translated: CASSISGTGLYGYTF.

This chain uses TRBV5-4 with TRBJ2-2; TRBD1 aligns across 9 bases. V trimming: 4 bases; J trimming: 6 bases; junction bases outside the gene matches: 1. CDR1 and CDR2 from the germline V gene are SGHNT and YYREEE (reference sequence). This CDR3 has 13 amino acids. The CDR3 spells CASSRTGAGELFF. The CDR3 DNA is TGTGCCAGCAGCAGGACAGGGGCCGGGGAGCTGTTTTTT.

The gene calls are TRBV5-6 and TRBJ1-5; 7 nucleotides match TRBD1. CDR1 is SGHDT, CDR2 YYEEEE, per germline. Germline trimming cut 4 bases from V and 4 bases from J; bases unmatched to any gene: 11. The CDR3 runs to 16 residues. The CDR3 nucleotides read TGTGCCAGCAGCCGGCGCCGGACAGGACTAAATCAGCCCCAGCATTTT. Its protein product is CASSRRRTGLNQPQHF.

The chain carries TRBV28 and TRBJ2-5; 9 nucleotides align to TRBD1. With 6 bases clipped from V and 5 bases from J, the junction kept 7 bases outside the gene matches. The CDR3 has 14 amino acids. Germline V gene sequence: CDR1 MDHEN, CDR2 SYDVKM. The CDR3 region is CASRANRGRETQYF. CDR3 DNA sequence: TGTGCCAGCAGAGCGAACAGGGGGCGGGAGACCCAGTACTTC.